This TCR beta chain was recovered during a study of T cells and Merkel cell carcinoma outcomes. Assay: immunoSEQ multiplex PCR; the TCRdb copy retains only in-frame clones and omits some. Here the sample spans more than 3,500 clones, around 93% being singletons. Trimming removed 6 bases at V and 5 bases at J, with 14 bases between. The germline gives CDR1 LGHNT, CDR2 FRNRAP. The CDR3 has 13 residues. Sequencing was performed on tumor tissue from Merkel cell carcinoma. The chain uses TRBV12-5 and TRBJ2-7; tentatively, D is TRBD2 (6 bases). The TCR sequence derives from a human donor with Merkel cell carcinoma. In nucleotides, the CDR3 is TGTGCTAGTGGCGTGGCGGGGTCCCACGAGCAGTACTTC. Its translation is CASGVAGSHEQYF.